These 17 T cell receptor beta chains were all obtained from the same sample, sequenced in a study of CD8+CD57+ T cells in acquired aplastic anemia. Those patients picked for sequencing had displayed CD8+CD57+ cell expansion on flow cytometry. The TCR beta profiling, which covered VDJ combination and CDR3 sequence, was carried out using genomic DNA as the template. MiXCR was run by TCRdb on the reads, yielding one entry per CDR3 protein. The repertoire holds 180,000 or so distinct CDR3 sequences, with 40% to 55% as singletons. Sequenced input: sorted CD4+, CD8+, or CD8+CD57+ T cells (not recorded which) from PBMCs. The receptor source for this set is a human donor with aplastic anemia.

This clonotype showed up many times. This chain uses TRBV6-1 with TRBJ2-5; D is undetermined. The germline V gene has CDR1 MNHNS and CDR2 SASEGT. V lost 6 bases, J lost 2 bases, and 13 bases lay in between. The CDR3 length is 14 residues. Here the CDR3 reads CASSPGGFQETQYF. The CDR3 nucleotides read TGTGCCAGCAGCCCCGGTGGGTTTCAAGAGACCCAGTACTTC.

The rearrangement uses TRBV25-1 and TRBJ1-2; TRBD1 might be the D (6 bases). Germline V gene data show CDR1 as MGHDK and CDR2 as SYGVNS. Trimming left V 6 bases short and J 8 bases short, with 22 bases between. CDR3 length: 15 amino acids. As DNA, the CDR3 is TGTGCCAGCAGCGTCCCGAGGGAGGGGGGCAAAGGCTACACCTTC. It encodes CASSVPREGGKGYTF.

CDR3 in amino acids: CASSAGAPQPQHF. The CDR3 coding sequence is TGTGCCAGCAGCGCAGGGGCGCCCCAGCCCCAGCATTTT. The chain carries TRBV2 and TRBJ1-5, with a tentative D call TRBD1 (6 bases). The CDR3 runs to 13 residues. Germline V CDR1 and CDR2: SNHLY, FYNNEI. Trimming removed 6 bases at V and 7 bases at J, with 13 bases between.

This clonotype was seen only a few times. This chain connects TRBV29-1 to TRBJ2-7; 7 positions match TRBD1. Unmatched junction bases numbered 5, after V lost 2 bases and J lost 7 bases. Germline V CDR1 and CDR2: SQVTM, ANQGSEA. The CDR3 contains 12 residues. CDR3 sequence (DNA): TGCAGCGTTGAACAGGGGGTGCGAGAGCAGTACTTC. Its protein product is CSVEQGVREQYF.

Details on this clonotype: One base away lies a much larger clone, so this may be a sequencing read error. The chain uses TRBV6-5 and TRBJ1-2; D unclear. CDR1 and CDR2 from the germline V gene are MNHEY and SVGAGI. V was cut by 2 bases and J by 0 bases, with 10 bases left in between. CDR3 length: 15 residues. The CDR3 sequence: CASSYGMVANYGYTF. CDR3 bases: TGTGCCAGCAGTTACGGGATGGTGGCTAACTATGGCTACACCTTC.

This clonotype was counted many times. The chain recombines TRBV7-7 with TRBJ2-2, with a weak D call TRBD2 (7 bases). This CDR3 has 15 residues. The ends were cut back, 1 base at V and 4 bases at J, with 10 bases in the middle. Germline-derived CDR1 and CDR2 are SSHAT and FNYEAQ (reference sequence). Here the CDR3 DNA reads TGTGCCAGCAGCTTAGGAGGGGGGGCCACCGGGGAGCTGTTTTTT. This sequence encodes CASSLGGGATGELFF.

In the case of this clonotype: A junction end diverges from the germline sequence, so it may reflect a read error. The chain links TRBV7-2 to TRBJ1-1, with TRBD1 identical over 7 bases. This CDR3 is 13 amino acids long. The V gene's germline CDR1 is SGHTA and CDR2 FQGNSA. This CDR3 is CASSPSTGPDAFF. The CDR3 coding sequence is TGTGCCAGCAGCCCATCGACAGGGCCTGACGCTTTCTTT.

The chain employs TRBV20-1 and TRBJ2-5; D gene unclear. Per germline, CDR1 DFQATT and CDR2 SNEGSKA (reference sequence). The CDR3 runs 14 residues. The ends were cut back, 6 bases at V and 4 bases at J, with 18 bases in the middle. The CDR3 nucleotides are TGCAGTGCCCCCCCCGAGGTGTGGGGAGAGACCCAGTACTTC. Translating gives CSAPPEVWGETQYF.

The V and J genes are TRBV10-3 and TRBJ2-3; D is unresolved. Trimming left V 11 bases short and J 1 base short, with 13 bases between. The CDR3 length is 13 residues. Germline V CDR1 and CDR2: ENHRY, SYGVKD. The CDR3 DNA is TGTGCCTCCTCGGCCGGTGGCACAGATACGCAGTATTTT. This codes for CASSAGGTDTQYF.

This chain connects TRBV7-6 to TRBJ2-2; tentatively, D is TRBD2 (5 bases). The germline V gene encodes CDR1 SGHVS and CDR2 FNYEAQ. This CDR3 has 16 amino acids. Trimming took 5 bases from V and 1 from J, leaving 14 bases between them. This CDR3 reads CASSPNLAGNTGELFF. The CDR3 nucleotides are TGTGCCAGCAGCCCCAACCTGGCGGGGAACACCGGGGAGCTGTTTTTT.

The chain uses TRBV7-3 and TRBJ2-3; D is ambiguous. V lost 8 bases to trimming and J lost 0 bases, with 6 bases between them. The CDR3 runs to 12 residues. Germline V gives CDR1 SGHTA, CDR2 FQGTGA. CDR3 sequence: CASAESTDTQYF. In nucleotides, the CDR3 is TGTGCCAGCGCGGAGAGCACAGATACGCAGTATTTT.

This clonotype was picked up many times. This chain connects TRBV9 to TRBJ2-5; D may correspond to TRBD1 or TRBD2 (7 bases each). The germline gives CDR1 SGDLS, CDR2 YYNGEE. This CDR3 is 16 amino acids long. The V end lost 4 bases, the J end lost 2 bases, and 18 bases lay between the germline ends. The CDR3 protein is CASSPGGSGLQETQYF. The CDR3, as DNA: TGTGCCAGCAGCCCAGGGGGTAGCGGGTTGCAAGAGACCCAGTACTTC. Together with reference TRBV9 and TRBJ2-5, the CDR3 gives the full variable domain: DSGVTQTPKHLITATGQRVTLRCSPRSGDLSVYWYQQSLDQGLQFLIQYYNGEERAKGNILERFSAQQFPDLHSELNLSSLELGDSALYFCASSPGGSGLQETQYFGPGTRLLVL.

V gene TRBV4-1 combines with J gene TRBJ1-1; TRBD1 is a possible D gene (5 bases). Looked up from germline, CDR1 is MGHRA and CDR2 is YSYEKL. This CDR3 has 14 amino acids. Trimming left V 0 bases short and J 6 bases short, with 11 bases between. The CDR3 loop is CASSQDGGSAEAFF. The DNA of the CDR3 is TGCGCCAGCAGCCAAGATGGGGGGAGCGCTGAAGCTTTCTTT.

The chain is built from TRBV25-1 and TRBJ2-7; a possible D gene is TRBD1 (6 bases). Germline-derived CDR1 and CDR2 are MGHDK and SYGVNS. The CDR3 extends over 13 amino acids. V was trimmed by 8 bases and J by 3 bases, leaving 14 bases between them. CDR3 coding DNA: TGTGCCAGCGTAGCAGGGACATTCTACGAGCAGTACTTC. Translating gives CASVAGTFYEQYF.

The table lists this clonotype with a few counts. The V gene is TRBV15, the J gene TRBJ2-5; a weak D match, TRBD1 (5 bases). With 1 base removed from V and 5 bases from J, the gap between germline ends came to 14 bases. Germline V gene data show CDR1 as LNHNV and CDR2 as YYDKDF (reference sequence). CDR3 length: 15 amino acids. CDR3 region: CATSRGRQGLETQYF. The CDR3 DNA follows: TGTGCCACCAGCAGAGGGCGGCAGGGCTTGGAGACCCAGTACTTC.

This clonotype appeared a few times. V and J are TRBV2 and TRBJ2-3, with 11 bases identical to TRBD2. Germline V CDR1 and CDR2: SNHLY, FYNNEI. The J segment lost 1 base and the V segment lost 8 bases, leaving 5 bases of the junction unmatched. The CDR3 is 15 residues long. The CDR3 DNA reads TGTGCCAGCGGAAGACTAGCGGGACGCACAGATACGCAGTATTTT. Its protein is CASGRLAGRTDTQYF.

DNA for the CDR3: TGTGCCAGCATAAACACAGCCTACGAGCAGTACTTC. Its protein product is CASINTAYEQYF. The chain carries TRBV2 and TRBJ2-7; D is ambiguous. Trimming stripped 7 bases from V and 2 bases from J, with 9 bases between. The CDR3 totals 12 residues. Germline values: CDR1 SNHLY, CDR2 FYNNEI.